This is a list of T cell receptor beta chains from one sample in a study of shared clonotypes between healthy human individuals. Using immunoSEQ multiplex PCR, the repertoire was profiled, and TCRdb retains in-frame clones only, with some absent. The sample holds hundreds of thousands of clones, 85% to 95% seen once. Specimen: naive CD8+ T cells sorted from blood. The source of these receptors is a woman aged 30 to 39 in good health. CDR3s include the opening cysteine and the closing phenylalanine or tryptophan. A D gene is named only where the DNA matches it firmly.

d_call: -
v_call: TRBV29-1
j_call: TRBJ2-2
cdr3_length: 12
cdr3_aa: CSVVRNTGELFF

d_call: TRBD1
v_call: TRBV5-8
j_call: TRBJ1-2
cdr3_length: 15
cdr3_aa: CASSWDRGWNYGYTF

d_call: -
v_call: TRBV5-1
j_call: TRBJ1-5
cdr3_length: 15
cdr3_aa: CASSLGGAANQPQHF

d_call: -
v_call: TRBV2
j_call: TRBJ2-7
cdr3_length: 14
cdr3_aa: CASSEYQKLGEQYF

d_call: -
v_call: TRBV27
j_call: TRBJ1-2
cdr3_length: 13
cdr3_aa: CASRTTGLGGYTF

d_call: TRBD1
v_call: TRBV4-1
j_call: TRBJ2-2
cdr3_length: 21
cdr3_aa: CASSQGERLGQVLYATGELFF

d_call: TRBD1
v_call: TRBV5-6
j_call: TRBJ1-3
cdr3_length: 15
cdr3_aa: CASSTGTASGNTIYF

d_call: -
v_call: TRBV29-1
j_call: TRBJ2-7
cdr3_length: 12
cdr3_aa: CSVGDSGYEQYF

d_call: -
v_call: TRBV6-5
j_call: -
cdr3_length: 14
cdr3_aa: CASSYSTVDYEQYF

d_call: TRBD1
v_call: TRBV28
j_call: TRBJ1-3
cdr3_length: 16
cdr3_aa: CASSIRWTGGIDTIYF

d_call: TRBD2
v_call: TRBV28
j_call: TRBJ2-7
cdr3_length: 14
cdr3_aa: CASRGTSSSYEQYF

d_call: -
v_call: TRBV7-3
j_call: TRBJ2-1
cdr3_length: 15
cdr3_aa: CASSFSMSGFNEQFF

d_call: -
v_call: TRBV14
j_call: TRBJ2-7
cdr3_length: 15
cdr3_aa: CASRKVKGNSYEQYF

d_call: TRBD2
v_call: TRBV7-2
j_call: TRBJ2-1
cdr3_length: 14
cdr3_aa: CASSLAGPGGEQFF

d_call: TRBD2
v_call: TRBV27
j_call: TRBJ2-4
cdr3_length: 19
cdr3_aa: CASSPSGGAGGLGKNIQYF

d_call: -
v_call: TRBV19
j_call: TRBJ2-1
cdr3_length: 17
cdr3_aa: CASSPPRGERPYNEQFF

d_call: TRBD2
v_call: TRBV5-8
j_call: TRBJ2-3
cdr3_length: 14
cdr3_aa: CASRLAGDPDTQYF

d_call: -
v_call: TRBV5-4
j_call: TRBJ2-3
cdr3_length: 14
cdr3_aa: CASSWDTGPDTQYF

d_call: -
v_call: TRBV27
j_call: TRBJ2-7
cdr3_length: 12
cdr3_aa: CASSLSGGEQYF

d_call: TRBD2
v_call: TRBV28
j_call: TRBJ2-2
cdr3_length: 19
cdr3_aa: CASSLPIRGLVANTGELFF